A single sample gave rise to the 30 T cell receptor beta chains below, sequenced in a study of blood T cell repertoires in COVID-19. Data came from immunoSEQ multiplex PCR; TCRdb stores just in-frame clones and leaves some out. The repertoire holds about 70,000 clones, around 83% seen once, with 5.1% in the top ten. The sample was peripheral blood. These receptors were obtained from a man of 80 years or more with acute or convalescent COVID-19.

The J gene is TRBJ2-3, the V gene TRBV27, with 9 bases aligning to TRBD2. After removal of 5 bases from V and 6 bases from J, the junction contained 15 bases not matched to a gene. Germline CDR1 reads MNHEY; CDR2 reads SMNVEV (reference sequence). The CDR3 is 17 amino acids. The CDR3 loop is CASSLGRRGGNLDTQYF. Written as DNA, the CDR3 is TGTGCCAGCAGTCTCGGTAGGCGGGGGGGGAATTTGGATACGCAGTATTTT.

This chain links TRBV2 with TRBJ1-3, with a weak D call TRBD1 (6 bases). The germline CDR1 and CDR2 sequences are SNHLY and FYNNEI. The V and J ends lost 1 base and 0 bases respectively, with 13 bases between them. The CDR3 sequence is 17 residues long. CDR3: CASSEEGGVISGNTIYF. As DNA, the CDR3 is TGTGCCAGCAGTGAAGAGGGGGGGGTCATCTCTGGAAACACCATATATTTT. The whole variable domain, remainder taken from reference TRBV2 and TRBJ1-3, is EPEVTQTPSHQVTQMGQEVILRCVPISNHLYFYWYRQILGQKVEFLVSFYNNEISEKSEIFDDQFSVERPDGSNFTLKIRSTKLEDSAMYFCASSEEGGVISGNTIYFGEGSWLTVV.

This sequence joins TRBV27 and TRBJ1-2, with D unclear. V shed 3 bases and J shed 2 bases, with 7 bases lying between them. This CDR3 is built from 13 residues. Germline lookup yields CDR1 MNHEY and CDR2 SMNVEV (reference sequence). This CDR3 is CASSFSGNYGYTF. In DNA, the CDR3 is TGTGCCAGCAGTTTTTCGGGGAACTATGGCTACACCTTC.

This clone has only a few counts. The V call is TRBV7-2, the J call TRBJ2-7, with no clear D. V lost 3 bases to trimming and J lost 2 bases, with 8 bases between them. Germline V CDR1 and CDR2: SGHTA, FQGNSA. CDR3 length: 13 amino acids. The CDR3 DNA reads as TGTGCCAGCAGCTTGGCTTTGGCCTACGAGCAGTACTTC. It codes for CASSLALAYEQYF.

The chain joins TRBV30 to TRBJ1-2, with 11 bases lining up with TRBD1. The V gene end was trimmed by 4 bases and the J gene end by 2 bases; junction bases not matched to a gene: 6. Germline V gene lookup returns CDR1 GTSNPN and CDR2 SVGIG (reference sequence). This CDR3 contains 15 residues. In nucleotides, the CDR3 is TGTGCCTGGACACCTAGGACAGGGGGCAACTATGGCTACACCTTC. Its protein is CAWTPRTGGNYGYTF. Complete variable domain (other parts from reference TRBV30 and TRBJ1-2): SQTIHQWPATLVQPVGSPLSLECTVEGTSNPNLYWYRQAAGRGLQLLFYSVGIGQISSEVPQNLSASRPQDRQFILSSKKLLLSDSGFYLCAWTPRTGGNYGYTFGSGTRLTVV.

The chain uses TRBV10-3 and TRBJ1-5, with 7 bases lining up with TRBD1. This CDR3 is built from 14 residues. Trimming at V came to 3 bases and at J to 3 bases, leaving 2 bases not matched to a gene. CDR1 is ENHRY, CDR2 SYGVKD, per germline. This CDR3 is CAISDTGDNQPQHF. CDR3 bases: TGTGCCATCAGTGATACAGGGGACAATCAGCCCCAGCATTTT.

The chain uses TRBV19 and TRBJ2-7; D not certain. CDR1 and CDR2 (germline): LNHDA, SQIVND (reference sequence). The CDR3 sequence is 13 residues long. The V gene lost 3 bases and the J gene lost 2 bases, with 8 bases spanning the gap. The CDR3 DNA reads as TGTGCCAGTAGTATGAAAGCTGCCTACGAGCAGTACTTC. The encoded protein is CASSMKAAYEQYF.

In nucleotides, the CDR3 is TGTGCCAGCAGTTACGGGGGGGAGGCCCAAGAGACCCAGTACTTC. It is translated as CASSYGGEAQETQYF. V usage is TRBV6-2 or TRBV6-3 and J usage is TRBJ2-5; TRBD2 aligns across 7 bases. Germline CDR1 reads MNHEY; CDR2 reads SVGEGT. This CDR3 is built from 15 residues. V trimming: 2 bases; J trimming: 1 base; junction bases outside the gene matches: 4.

The gene calls are TRBV3-1 (or the pseudogene TRBV3-2) and TRBJ1-4; D unresolved. The CDR3 has 14 amino acids. The ends were cut back, 0 bases at V and 5 bases at J, with 7 bases in the middle. Looked up from germline, CDR1 is LGHDT and CDR2 is YNNKEL (reference sequence). The CDR3 DNA reads as TGTGCCAGCAGCCAAGAAGACGGGAATGAAAAACTGTTTTTT. Translation: CASSQEDGNEKLFF.

In its sample, this clone was seen a few times. The chain is built from TRBV7-6 and TRBJ2-2; D is uncertain. V lost 1 base and J 3 bases, leaving 12 bases between the germline ends. The CDR3 loop spans 16 amino acids. CDR1 and CDR2 from the germline V gene are SGHVS and FNYEAQ. DNA of the CDR3: TGTGCCAGCAGCTTAGGTCGCGGCGCGTACACCGGGGAGCTGTTTTTT. It codes for CASSLGRGAYTGELFF.

This clone came up a few times. The J gene is TRBJ1-6, the V gene TRBV28; tentative D call: TRBD1 (6 bases). The length of the CDR3 is 14 residues. The V end was cut by 1 base, the J end by 11 bases, with 12 bases between. Per germline, CDR1 MDHEN and CDR2 SYDVKM. CDR3 DNA sequence: TGTGCCAGCAGTTTATCGGGGGGCAGGACACCCCTCCACTTT. Amino acid sequence: CASSLSGGRTPLHF.

This clone appeared a single time. The J gene is TRBJ2-3, the V gene TRBV18, with 11 bases lining up with TRBD2. Germline CDR1 reads KGHSH; CDR2 reads LQKENI. The V and J ends lost 0 bases and 4 bases, in that order; junction bases with no gene match: 6. The CDR3 extends over 17 amino acids. In DNA, the CDR3 is TGTGCCAGCTCACCACCTTTGACGGGACTAGCGGCAGATACGCAGTATTTT. As protein: CASSPPLTGLAADTQYF.

The rearrangement joins TRBV6-2 or TRBV6-3 to TRBJ1-3; possibly TRBD1 for D (6 bases). The V end was cut by 5 bases, the J end by 4 bases, with 15 bases between. The CDR3 covers 15 residues. The germline CDR1 and CDR2 sequences are MNHEY and SVGEGT. The CDR3 DNA sequence: TGTGCCAGCAGTCCCGAGGGGGTGTCCGGAAACACCATATATTTT. Translation gives CASSPEGVSGNTIYF.

The chain combines TRBV7-9 with TRBJ2-1; tentatively, D is TRBD2 (5 bases). Trimming left V 0 bases short and J 0 bases short, with 6 bases between. The germline CDR1 and CDR2 sequences are SEHNR and FQNEAQ (reference sequence). The CDR3 covers 15 residues. CDR3 sequence: CASSLAGSSYNEQFF. CDR3 nucleotides: TGTGCCAGCAGCTTAGCGGGGAGCTCCTACAATGAGCAGTTCTTC. Complete variable domain (other parts from reference TRBV7-9 and TRBJ2-1): DTGVSQNPRHKITKRGQNVTFRCDPISEHNRLYWYRQTLGQGPEFLTYFQNEAQLEKSRLLSDRFSAERPKGSFSTLEIQRTEQGDSAMYLCASSLAGSSYNEQFFGPGTRLTVL.

This chain joins TRBV7-2 and TRBJ2-7; D perhaps matches TRBD2 (6 bases). The CDR3 spans 16 residues. Trimming pared 0 bases from V and 4 bases from J, leaving 16 bases between. The V gene's germline CDR1 is SGHTA and CDR2 FQGNSA. CDR3 coding DNA: TGTGCCAGCAGCTTAGCGGGTATAGCGGAAACTTACGAGCAGTACTTC. Translating gives CASSLAGIAETYEQYF.

The V gene is TRBV4-3, the J gene TRBJ1-4, with 7 bases aligning to TRBD1. Germline CDR1 is LGHNA and CDR2 is YSLEER. The length of the CDR3 is 16 residues. V lost 3 bases and J lost 7; bases outside the gene matches: 11. CDR3 DNA sequence: TGCGCCAGCAGCCAGGGACGACAGGGCGAGGGTGAAAAACTGTTTTTT. This gives the protein CASSQGRQGEGEKLFF.

The chain links TRBV7-9 to TRBJ2-3; 7 nucleotides match TRBD2. CDR1 is SEHNR, CDR2 FQNEAQ, per germline (reference sequence). V was clipped by 1 base and J by 0 bases; unmatched bases: 7. CDR3 size: 17 residues. The CDR3 here is CASSLGASGTSTDTQYF. The DNA of the CDR3 is TGTGCCAGCAGCTTAGGAGCCAGCGGGACTAGCACAGATACGCAGTATTTT.

The rearrangement joins TRBV14 to TRBJ2-7; D remains ambiguous. V dropped 1 base and J dropped 4 bases, with 8 bases sitting between them. The CDR3 runs to 13 residues. Germline V gene sequence: CDR1 SGHDN, CDR2 FVKESK. The CDR3 DNA follows: TGTGCCAGCAGCCAAGTGCGAGTATACGAGCAGTACTTC. Its translation: CASSQVRVYEQYF.

The chain employs TRBV7-9 and TRBJ2-3; 9 positions agree with TRBD1. The CDR3 runs 17 residues. The germline gives CDR1 SEHNR, CDR2 FQNEAQ (reference sequence). The V and J ends lost 5 bases and 7 bases, in that order; junction bases with no gene match: 16. In nucleotides, the CDR3 is TGTGCCAGCAGCCCAGCCCGCTCCGGGACAGGGACATATACGCAGTATTTT. As protein: CASSPARSGTGTYTQYF.

This chain joins TRBV6-2 or TRBV6-3 and TRBJ2-3; 15 bases align to TRBD2. The CDR3 totals 17 residues. The germline V gene has CDR1 MNHEY and CDR2 SVGEGT. V lost 2 bases, J lost 6 bases, and 6 bases stayed unmatched. CDR3 in DNA: TGTGCCAGCAGTTACCCAGGACTAGCGGGAGGGCTGGATACGCAGTATTTT. It yields the protein CASSYPGLAGGLDTQYF.

This sequence joins TRBV5-1 and TRBJ1-2, with a weak D call TRBD1 (5 bases). Germline CDR1 SGHRS, CDR2 YFSETQ. The CDR3 is 12 residues long. V lost 3 bases, J lost 13 bases, and 16 bases lay in between. The CDR3 region is CASSSTAGPGTF. In DNA form, the CDR3 reads TGCGCCAGCAGCTCGACAGCAGGGCCTGGCACCTTC.

The chain carries TRBV28 and TRBJ1-3; no reliable D call. Trimming shortened V by 1 base and J by 4 bases, and 17 bases separated the two germline ends. The germline V gene encodes CDR1 MDHEN and CDR2 SYDVKM. The CDR3 length is 17 residues. The CDR3 region is CASSLSPRSRLGNTIYF. CDR3 DNA: TGTGCCAGCAGTTTATCCCCCCGGTCACGTCTGGGAAACACCATATATTTT.

The chain carries TRBV29-1 and TRBJ2-3, with D possibly TRBD2 on 7 matching bases. The CDR3 loop spans 16 amino acids. Germline CDR1 SQVTM, CDR2 ANQGSEA. Trimming cost V 7 bases and J 0 bases, with 20 bases left between them. CDR3 amino acids: CSATYQRGASTDTQYF. The CDR3 DNA reads as TGCAGCGCCACATATCAACGGGGGGCCAGCACAGATACGCAGTATTTT.

The chain uses TRBV18 and TRBJ2-2; 11 nucleotides agree with TRBD2. The junction had 1 base not matched to a gene; V was cut back by 3 bases and J by 1 base. Germline V gene lookup returns CDR1 KGHSH and CDR2 LQKENI. The CDR3 extends over 16 amino acids. Here the CDR3 DNA reads TGTGCCAGCTCACCTGGGACTAGCGGGAACACCGGGGAGCTGTTTTTT. Its translation: CASSPGTSGNTGELFF.

The chain recombines TRBV7-2 with TRBJ2-3; 8 positions agree with TRBD1. V lost 7 bases to trimming and J lost 2 bases; unmatched junction nucleotides: 8. The CDR3 runs to 15 residues. Germline V CDR1 and CDR2: SGHTA, FQGNSA. CDR3 amino acids: CASTVTGDPTDTQYF. The CDR3 DNA reads TGTGCCAGCACCGTGACAGGGGACCCCACAGATACGCAGTATTTT. The full variable domain, completed using reference TRBV7-2 and TRBJ2-3, is GAGVSQSPSNKVTEKGKDVELRCDPISGHTALYWYRQSLGQGLEFLIYFQGNSAPDKSGLPSDRFSAERTGGSVSTLTIQRTQQEDSAVYLCASTVTGDPTDTQYFGPGTRLTVL.

This chain's CDR3 is CASSFQGDEQYF. CDR3 coding DNA: TGTGCCAGCAGTTTCCAGGGGGACGAGCAGTACTTC. The rearrangement links TRBV6-5 to TRBJ2-7; TRBD1 matches at 7 bases. CDR3 length equals 12 residues. The V gene end was trimmed by 4 bases and the J gene end by 5 bases; junction bases not matched to a gene: 2. The germline CDR1 and CDR2 sequences are MNHEY and SVGAGI.

The chain carries TRBV11-2 and TRBJ2-3, with a weak D call TRBD2 (5 bases). Trimming left V 7 bases short and J 4 bases short, with 18 bases between. The V gene's germline CDR1 is SGHAT and CDR2 FQNNGV. There are 15 residues in the CDR3. The chain's CDR3 is CASIRGRRESDTQYF. The CDR3 DNA sequence: TGTGCCAGCATCCGGGGAAGAAGGGAATCAGATACGCAGTATTTT.

CDR3 in amino acids: CASNGQGSNTEAFF. DNA of the CDR3: TGTGCCAGCAATGGACAGGGCTCGAACACTGAAGCTTTCTTT. J is TRBJ1-1 and V is TRBV21-1; TRBD1 is the table's D call and was not checked against the DNA. TRBV21-1 is labeled a pseudogene. The CDR3 is 14 residues long.

This chain joins TRBV5-1 and TRBJ1-6, with a weak D call TRBD1 (6 bases). V was shortened by 0 bases and J by 7 bases, with 8 bases between the two germline ends. CDR3 length: 14 amino acids. The germline V gene encodes CDR1 SGHRS and CDR2 YFSETQ. DNA of the CDR3: TGCGCCAGCAGCTTGGAAGGGACAAATTCACCCCTCCACTTT. Translation gives CASSLEGTNSPLHF.

The chain combines TRBV7-6 with TRBJ1-1; possible D gene TRBD1, 5 bases. The CDR3 runs to 13 residues. Germline CDR1 SGHVS, CDR2 FNYEAQ. Trimming shortened V by 0 bases and J by 5 bases, and 7 bases separated the two germline ends. The CDR3 protein is CASSLARGTEAFF. The CDR3 DNA reads as TGTGCCAGCAGCTTAGCGCGGGGGACTGAAGCTTTCTTT.